This T cell receptor beta chain was captured in a study of a mutant IDH1 vaccine in newly diagnosed glioma. About the study: Patients under treatment included around 60% males and about 38% females and had a mean age of approximately 40 years.

V lost 4 bases, J lost 2 bases, and 17 bases lay in between. The length of the CDR3 is 16 residues. CDR1 and CDR2 from the germline V gene are MNHNY and SVGAGI (reference sequence). The time point: week 35, safety follow-up. Mutant IDH1 20-mer peptide, at 300 ug, made up each vaccine dose, with topical imiquimod. This clone occurred a few times. The target antigen is unknown. Profiling relied on immunoSEQ multiplex PCR, and the TCRdb table lists in-frame clones only, not all of them. The sample lists approximately 60,000 clones; roughly 90% were seen once. The sample here was PBMCs, taken from a glioma patient whose treatment included an IDH1 peptide vaccine. The source of this sequence is a man in his forties with glioma. The rearrangement links TRBV6-6 to TRBJ1-1; the D is unclear. CDR3 nucleotide sequence: TGTGCCAGCAGTTTTGTCGGGATGGGATCAAACACTGAAGCTTTCTTT. This encodes CASSFVGMGSNTEAFF.